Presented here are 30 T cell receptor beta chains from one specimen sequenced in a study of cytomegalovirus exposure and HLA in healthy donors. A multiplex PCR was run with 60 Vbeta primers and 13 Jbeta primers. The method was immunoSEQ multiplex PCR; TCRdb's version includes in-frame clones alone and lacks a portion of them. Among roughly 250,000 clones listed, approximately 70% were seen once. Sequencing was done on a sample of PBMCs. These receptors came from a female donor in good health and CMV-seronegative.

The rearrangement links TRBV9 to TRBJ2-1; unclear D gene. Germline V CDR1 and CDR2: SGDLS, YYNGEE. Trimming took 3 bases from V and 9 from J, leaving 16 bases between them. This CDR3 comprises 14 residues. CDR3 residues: CASSGLGQRSEQFF. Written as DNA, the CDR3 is TGTGCCAGCAGCGGTCTAGGCCAACGAAGTGAGCAGTTCTTC.

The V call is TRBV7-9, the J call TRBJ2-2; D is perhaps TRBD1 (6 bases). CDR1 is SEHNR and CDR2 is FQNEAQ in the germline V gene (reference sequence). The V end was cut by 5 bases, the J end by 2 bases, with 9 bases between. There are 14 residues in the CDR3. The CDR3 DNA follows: TGTGCCAGCAGCGGACAGCTTAACACCGGGGAGCTGTTTTTT. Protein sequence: CASSGQLNTGELFF.

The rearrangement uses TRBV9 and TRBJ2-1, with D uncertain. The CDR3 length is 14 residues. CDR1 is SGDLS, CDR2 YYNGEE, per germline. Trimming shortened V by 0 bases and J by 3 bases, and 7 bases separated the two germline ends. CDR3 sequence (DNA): TGTGCCAGCAGCGTAGGCGGAATCTACAATGAGCAGTTCTTC. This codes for CASSVGGIYNEQFF. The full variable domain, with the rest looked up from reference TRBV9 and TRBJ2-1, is DSGVTQTPKHLITATGQRVTLRCSPRSGDLSVYWYQQSLDQGLQFLIQYYNGEERAKGNILERFSAQQFPDLHSELNLSSLELGDSALYFCASSVGGIYNEQFFGPGTRLTVL.

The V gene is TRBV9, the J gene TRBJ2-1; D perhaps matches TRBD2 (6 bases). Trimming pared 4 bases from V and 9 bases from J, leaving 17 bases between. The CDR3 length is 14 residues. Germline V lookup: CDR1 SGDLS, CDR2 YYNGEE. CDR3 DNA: TGTGCCAGCAGCCTAACTAGCCTTTGGGGTGAGCAGTTCTTC. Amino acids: CASSLTSLWGEQFF. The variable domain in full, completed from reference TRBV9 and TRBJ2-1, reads DSGVTQTPKHLITATGQRVTLRCSPRSGDLSVYWYQQSLDQGLQFLIQYYNGEERAKGNILERFSAQQFPDLHSELNLSSLELGDSALYFCASSLTSLWGEQFFGPGTRLTVL.

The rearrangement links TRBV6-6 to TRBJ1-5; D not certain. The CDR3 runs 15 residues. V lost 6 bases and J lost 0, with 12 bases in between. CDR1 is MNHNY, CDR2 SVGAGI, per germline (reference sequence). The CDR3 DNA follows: TGTGCCAGCAGGTCCACAGAGCTTAGCAATCAGCCCCAGCATTTT. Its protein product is CASRSTELSNQPQHF.

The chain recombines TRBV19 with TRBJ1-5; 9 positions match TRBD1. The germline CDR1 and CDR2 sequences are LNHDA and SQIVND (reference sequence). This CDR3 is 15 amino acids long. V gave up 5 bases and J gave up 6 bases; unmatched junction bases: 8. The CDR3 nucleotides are TGTGCCAGTAGTCCCGGGACAGGGAGGGCTCAGCCCCAGCATTTT. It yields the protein CASSPGTGRAQPQHF.

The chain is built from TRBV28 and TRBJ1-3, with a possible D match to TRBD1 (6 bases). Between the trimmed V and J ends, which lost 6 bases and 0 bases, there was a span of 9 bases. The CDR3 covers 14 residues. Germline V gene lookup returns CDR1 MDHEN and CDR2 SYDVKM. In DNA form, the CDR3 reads TGTGCCAGCAGAGACAGGAACTCTGGAAACACCATATATTTT. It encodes CASRDRNSGNTIYF.

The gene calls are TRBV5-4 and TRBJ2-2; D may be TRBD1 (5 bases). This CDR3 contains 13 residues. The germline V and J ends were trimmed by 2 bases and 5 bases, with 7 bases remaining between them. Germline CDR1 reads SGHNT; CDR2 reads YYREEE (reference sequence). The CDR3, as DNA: TGTGCCAGCAGCTTTTCAGGGACCGGGGAGCTGTTTTTT. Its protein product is CASSFSGTGELFF. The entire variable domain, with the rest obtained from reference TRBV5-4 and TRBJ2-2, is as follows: ETGVTQSPTHLIKTRGQQVTLRCSSQSGHNTVSWYQQALGQGPQFIFQYYREEENGRGNFPPRFSGLQFPNYSSELNVNALELDDSALYLCASSFSGTGELFFGEGSRLTVL.

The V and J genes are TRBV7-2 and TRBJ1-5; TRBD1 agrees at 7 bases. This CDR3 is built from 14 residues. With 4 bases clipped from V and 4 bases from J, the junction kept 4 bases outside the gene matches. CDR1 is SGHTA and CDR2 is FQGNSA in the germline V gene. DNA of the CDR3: TGTGCCAGCAGCTCCCCGGGACAGAATCAGCCCCAGCATTTT. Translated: CASSSPGQNQPQHF. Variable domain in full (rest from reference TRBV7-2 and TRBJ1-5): GAGVSQSPSNKVTEKGKDVELRCDPISGHTALYWYRQSLGQGLEFLIYFQGNSAPDKSGLPSDRFSAERTGGSVSTLTIQRTQQEDSAVYLCASSSPGQNQPQHFGDGTRLSIL.

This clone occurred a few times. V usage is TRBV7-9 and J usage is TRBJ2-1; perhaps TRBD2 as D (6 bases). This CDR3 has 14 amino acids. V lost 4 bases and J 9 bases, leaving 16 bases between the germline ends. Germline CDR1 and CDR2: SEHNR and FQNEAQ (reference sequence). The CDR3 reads CASSSTTSSGEQFF. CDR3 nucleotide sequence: TGTGCCAGCAGCTCCACCACTAGCTCCGGTGAGCAGTTCTTC.

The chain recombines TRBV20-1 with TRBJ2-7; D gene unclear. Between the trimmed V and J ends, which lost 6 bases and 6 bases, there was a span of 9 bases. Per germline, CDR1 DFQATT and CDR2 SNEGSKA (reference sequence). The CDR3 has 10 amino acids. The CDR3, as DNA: TGCAGTGCCCCGAGAGTCGAGCAGTACTTC. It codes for CSAPRVEQYF.

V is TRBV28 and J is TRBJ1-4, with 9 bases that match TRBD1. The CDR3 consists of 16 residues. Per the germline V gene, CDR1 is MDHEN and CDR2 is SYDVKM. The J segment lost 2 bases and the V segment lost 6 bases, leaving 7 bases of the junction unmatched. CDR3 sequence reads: CASSSDRGYTNEKLFF. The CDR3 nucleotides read TGTGCCAGCAGCTCGGACAGGGGATACACTAATGAAAAACTGTTTTTT.

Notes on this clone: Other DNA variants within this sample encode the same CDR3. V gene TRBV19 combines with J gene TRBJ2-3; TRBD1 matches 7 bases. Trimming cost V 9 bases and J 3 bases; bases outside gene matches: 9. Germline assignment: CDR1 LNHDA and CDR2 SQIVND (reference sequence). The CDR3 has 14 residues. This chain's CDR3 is CASSRDRETDTQYF. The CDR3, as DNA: TGTGCCAGCTCACGAGACAGGGAGACAGATACGCAGTATTTT.

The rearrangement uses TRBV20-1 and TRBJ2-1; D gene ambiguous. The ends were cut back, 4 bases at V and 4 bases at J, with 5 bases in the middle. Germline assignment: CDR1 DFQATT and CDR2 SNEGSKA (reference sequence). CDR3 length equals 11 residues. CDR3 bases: TGCAGTGCTACCCAGTACAATGAGCAGTTCTTC. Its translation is CSATQYNEQFF.

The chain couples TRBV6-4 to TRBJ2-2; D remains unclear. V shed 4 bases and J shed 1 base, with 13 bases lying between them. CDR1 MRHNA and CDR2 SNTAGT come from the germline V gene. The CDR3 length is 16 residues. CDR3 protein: CASSAQPHGNTGELFF. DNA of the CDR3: TGTGCCAGCAGTGCACAGCCCCACGGGAACACCGGGGAGCTGTTTTTT.

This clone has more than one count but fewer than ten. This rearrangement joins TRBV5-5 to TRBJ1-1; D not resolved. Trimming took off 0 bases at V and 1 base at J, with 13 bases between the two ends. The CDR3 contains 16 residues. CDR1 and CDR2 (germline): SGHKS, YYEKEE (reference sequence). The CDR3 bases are TGTGCCAGCAGCTTGGGGTACAGAAGCTCGAACACTGAAGCTTTCTTT. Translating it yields CASSLGYRSSNTEAFF.

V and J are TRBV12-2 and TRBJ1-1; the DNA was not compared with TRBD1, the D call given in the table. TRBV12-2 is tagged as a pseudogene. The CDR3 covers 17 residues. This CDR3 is CASRLGVQVLMNTEAFF. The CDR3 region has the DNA TGTGCAAGTCGCTTAGGTGTACAGGTCCTGATGAACACTGAAGCTTTCTTT.

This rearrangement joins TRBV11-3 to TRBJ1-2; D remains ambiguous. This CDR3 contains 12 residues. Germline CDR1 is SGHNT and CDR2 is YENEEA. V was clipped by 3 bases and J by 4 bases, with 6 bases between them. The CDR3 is CASSLSFYGYTF. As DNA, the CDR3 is TGTGCCAGCAGCTTGTCCTTCTATGGCTACACCTTC.

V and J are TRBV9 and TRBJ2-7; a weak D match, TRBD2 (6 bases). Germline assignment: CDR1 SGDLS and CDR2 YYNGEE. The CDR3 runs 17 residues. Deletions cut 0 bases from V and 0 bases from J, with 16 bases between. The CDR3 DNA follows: TGTGCCAGCAGCGTAGGGTGGGGGGACCGGGACTCCTACGAGCAGTACTTC. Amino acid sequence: CASSVGWGDRDSYEQYF.

In nucleotides, the CDR3 is TGTGCCAGCTCACTCCTTATAATAGCGGGAGGGAATGAGCAGTTCTTC. Translating gives CASSLLIIAGGNEQFF. The chain employs TRBV18 and TRBJ2-1; TRBD2 matches at 11 bases. Germline CDR1 is KGHSH and CDR2 is LQKENI. With 4 bases clipped from V and 7 bases from J, the junction kept 9 bases outside the gene matches. The CDR3 loop spans 16 amino acids.

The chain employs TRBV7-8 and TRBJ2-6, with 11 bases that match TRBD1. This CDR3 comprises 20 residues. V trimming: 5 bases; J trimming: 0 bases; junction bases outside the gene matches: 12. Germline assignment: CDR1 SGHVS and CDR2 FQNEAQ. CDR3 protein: CASSQKGGTGGPSGANVLTF. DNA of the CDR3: TGTGCCAGCAGCCAAAAGGGTGGGACAGGGGGTCCCTCTGGGGCCAACGTCCTGACTTTC.

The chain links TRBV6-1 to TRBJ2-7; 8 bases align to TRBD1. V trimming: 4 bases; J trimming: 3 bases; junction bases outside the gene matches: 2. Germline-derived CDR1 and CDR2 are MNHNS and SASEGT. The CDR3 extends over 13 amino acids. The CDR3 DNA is TGTGCCAGCAGTGGACAGGGGCACTACGAGCAGTACTTC. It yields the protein CASSGQGHYEQYF.

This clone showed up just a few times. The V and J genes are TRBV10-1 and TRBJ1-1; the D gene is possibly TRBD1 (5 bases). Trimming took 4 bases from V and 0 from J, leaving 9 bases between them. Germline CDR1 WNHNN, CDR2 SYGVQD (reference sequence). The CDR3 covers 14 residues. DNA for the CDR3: TGCGCCAGCAGTGCCGACAGCTTGAACACTGAAGCTTTCTTT. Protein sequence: CASSADSLNTEAFF.

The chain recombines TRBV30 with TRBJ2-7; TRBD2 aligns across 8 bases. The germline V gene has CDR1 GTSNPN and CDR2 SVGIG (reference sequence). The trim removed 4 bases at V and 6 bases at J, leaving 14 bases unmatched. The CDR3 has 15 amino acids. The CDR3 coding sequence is TGTGCCTGGAACCAGGGGACGGGAGGGCCCGGCGAGCAGTACTTC. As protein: CAWNQGTGGPGEQYF.

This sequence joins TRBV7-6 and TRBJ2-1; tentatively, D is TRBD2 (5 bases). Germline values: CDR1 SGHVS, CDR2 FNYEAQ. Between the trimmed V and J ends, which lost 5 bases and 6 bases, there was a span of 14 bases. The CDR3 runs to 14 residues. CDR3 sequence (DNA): TGTGCCAGCAGCCGGACTGCTGTGGGCAATGAGCAGTTCTTC. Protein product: CASSRTAVGNEQFF.

The CDR3 region has the DNA TGTGCCAGCAGTTCGGGACAGGGGTTTTACGAGCAGTACTTC. Protein sequence: CASSSGQGFYEQYF. The chain links TRBV2 to TRBJ2-7; TRBD1 agrees at 10 bases. V was clipped by 5 bases and J by 4 bases; unmatched bases: 5. Germline V gives CDR1 SNHLY, CDR2 FYNNEI. The CDR3 totals 14 residues. The full variable domain, with the rest looked up from reference TRBV2 and TRBJ2-7, is EPEVTQTPSHQVTQMGQEVILRCVPISNHLYFYWYRQILGQKVEFLVSFYNNEISEKSEIFDDQFSVERPDGSNFTLKIRSTKLEDSAMYFCASSSGQGFYEQYFGPGTRLTVT.

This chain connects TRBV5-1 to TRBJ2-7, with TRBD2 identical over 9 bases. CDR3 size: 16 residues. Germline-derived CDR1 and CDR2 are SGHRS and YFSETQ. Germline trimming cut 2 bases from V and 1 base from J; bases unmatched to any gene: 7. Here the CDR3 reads CASSLAGTSLSYEQYF. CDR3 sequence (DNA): TGCGCCAGCAGCTTAGCCGGGACTAGCCTTTCCTACGAGCAGTACTTC.

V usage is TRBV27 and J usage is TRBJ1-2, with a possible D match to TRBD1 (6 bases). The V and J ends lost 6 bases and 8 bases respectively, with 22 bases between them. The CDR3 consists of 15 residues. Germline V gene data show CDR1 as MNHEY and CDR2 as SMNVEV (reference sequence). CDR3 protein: CASSREGQGLRGYTF. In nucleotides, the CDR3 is TGTGCCAGCAGCCGCGAGGGGCAGGGGCTTCGCGGCTACACCTTC.

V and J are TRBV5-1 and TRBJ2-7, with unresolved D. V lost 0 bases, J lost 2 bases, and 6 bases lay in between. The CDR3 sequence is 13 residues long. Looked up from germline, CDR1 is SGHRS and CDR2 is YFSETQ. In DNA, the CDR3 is TGCGCCAGCAGCTTGGCTACAGCCTACGAGCAGTACTTC. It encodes CASSLATAYEQYF.

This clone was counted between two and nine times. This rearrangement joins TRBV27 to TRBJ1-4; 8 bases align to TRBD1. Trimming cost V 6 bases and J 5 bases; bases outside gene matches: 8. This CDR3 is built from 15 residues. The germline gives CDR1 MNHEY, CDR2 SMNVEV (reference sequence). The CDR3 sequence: CASSLDRGGNEKLFF. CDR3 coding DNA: TGTGCCAGCAGCCTTGACAGGGGCGGAAATGAAAAACTGTTTTTT.